This TCR beta chain came from a study of cytomegalovirus exposure and HLA in healthy donors. J lost 6 bases, V lost 2 bases, and 6 bases had no gene match. The length of the CDR3 is 15 residues. CDR1 is SGHTA, CDR2 FQGNSA, per germline. In the case of this clone: Its specificity is not known. The sample contains more than one DNA sequence encoding this CDR3.

Overall study findings and caveats: It is likely that the observed cluster of highly shared sequence variants was a sequencing artifact.

13 Jbeta primers and 60 Vbeta primers were used for the PCR. Clones were read by immunoSEQ multiplex PCR, and TCRdb kept only the in-frame ones, dropping some. The sample has some 150,000 clones, approximately 69% seen once. Sequencing used PBMCs. This sequence was found in a man aged 25-45 years in good health and CMV-seronegative. V usage is TRBV7-2 and J usage is TRBJ2-3; 9 positions match TRBD2. The CDR3 is CASSLRRGGGDTQYF. For the CDR3, the DNA is TGTGCCAGCAGCTTAAGGCGGGGGGGCGGGGATACGCAGTATTTT.